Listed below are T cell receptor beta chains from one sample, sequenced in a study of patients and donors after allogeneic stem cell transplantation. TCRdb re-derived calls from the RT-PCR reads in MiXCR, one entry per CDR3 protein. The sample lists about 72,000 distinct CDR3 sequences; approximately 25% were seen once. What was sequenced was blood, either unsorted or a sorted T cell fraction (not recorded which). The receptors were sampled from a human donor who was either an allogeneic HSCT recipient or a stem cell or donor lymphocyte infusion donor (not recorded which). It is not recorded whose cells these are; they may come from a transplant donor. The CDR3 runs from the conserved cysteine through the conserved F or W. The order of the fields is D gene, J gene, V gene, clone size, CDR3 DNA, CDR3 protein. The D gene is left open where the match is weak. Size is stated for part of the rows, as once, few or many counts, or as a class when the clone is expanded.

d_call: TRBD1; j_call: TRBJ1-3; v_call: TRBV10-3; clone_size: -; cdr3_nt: TGTGCCACCGCGGGACAGCTTTCTGGAAACACCATATATTTT; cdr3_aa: CATAGQLSGNTIYF
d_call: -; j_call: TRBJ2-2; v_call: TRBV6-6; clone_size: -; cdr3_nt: TGTGCCAGCAGAGGACCGAACACCGGGGAGCTGTTTTTT; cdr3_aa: CASRGPNTGELFF
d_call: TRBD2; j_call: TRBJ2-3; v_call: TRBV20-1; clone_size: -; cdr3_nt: TGCAGTGCTAGAGTCTTGGCGGGAGGCAAATGGGGCACAGATACGCAGTATTTT; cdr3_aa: CSARVLAGGKWGTDTQYF
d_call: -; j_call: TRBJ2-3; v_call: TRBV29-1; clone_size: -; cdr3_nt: TGCAGCGCCCCGCCCGCTAGCAAGGCAGATACGCAGTATTTT; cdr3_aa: CSAPPASKADTQYF
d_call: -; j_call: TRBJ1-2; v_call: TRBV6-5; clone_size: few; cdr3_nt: TGTGCCAGCAGTTACTCGGTGGCGGGGGTTAGTGGCTACACCTTC; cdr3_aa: CASSYSVAGVSGYTF
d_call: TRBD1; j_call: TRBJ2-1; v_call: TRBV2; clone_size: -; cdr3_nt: TGTGCCAGCGACAGGGACGAGGAAGGATACTCCAATGAGCAGTTCTTC; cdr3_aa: CASDRDEEGYSNEQFF
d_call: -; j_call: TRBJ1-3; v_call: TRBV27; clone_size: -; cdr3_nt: TGTGCCAGCAGTTCATCGGGGCTCTCTGGAAACACCATATATTTT; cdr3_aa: CASSSSGLSGNTIYF
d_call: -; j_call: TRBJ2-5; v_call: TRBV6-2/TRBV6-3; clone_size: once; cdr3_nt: TGTGCCGGCAGTCACATAAGGACACTACAAGAGACCCAGTACTTC; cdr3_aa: CAGSHIRTLQETQYF
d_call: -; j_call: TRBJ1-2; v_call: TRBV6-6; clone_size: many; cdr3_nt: TGTGCCAGCAGTTACGGAAGTTTTAACTATGGCTACACCTTC; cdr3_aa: CASSYGSFNYGYTF
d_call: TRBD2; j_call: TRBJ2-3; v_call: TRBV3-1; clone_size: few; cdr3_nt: TGTGCCAGCAGCCATCTTAGCGGGGGGTACACAGATACGCAGTATTTT; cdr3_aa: CASSHLSGGYTDTQYF
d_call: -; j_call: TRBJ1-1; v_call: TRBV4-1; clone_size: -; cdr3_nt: TGCGCCAGCAGCCAAATCGAAGATTTCGGGGCAGCGGAAGCTTTCTTT; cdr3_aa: CASSQIEDFGAAEAFF
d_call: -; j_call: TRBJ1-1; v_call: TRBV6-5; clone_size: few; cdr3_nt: TGTGCCAGCATGTCCTGGGGGGTGAACACTGAAGCTTTCTTT; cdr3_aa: CASMSWGVNTEAFF
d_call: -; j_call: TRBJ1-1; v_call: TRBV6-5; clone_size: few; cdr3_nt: TGTGCCAGCAGTTACAACGGCAAGAACACTGAAGCTTTCTTT; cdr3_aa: CASSYNGKNTEAFF
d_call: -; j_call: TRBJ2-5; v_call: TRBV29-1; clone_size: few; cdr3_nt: TGCAGCGGAGGGGGGCCGTTGAGTGAGACCCAGTACTTC; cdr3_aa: CSGGGPLSETQYF
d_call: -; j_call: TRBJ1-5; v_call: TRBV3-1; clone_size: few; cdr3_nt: TGTGCCAGCAGCCCAACCCCCCGGGACATGGTTTCGCCCCAGCATTTT; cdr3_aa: CASSPTPRDMVSPQHF
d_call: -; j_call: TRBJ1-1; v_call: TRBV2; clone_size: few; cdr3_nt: TGTGCCAGCAGTAACCAGGAGAACACTGAAGCTTTCTTT; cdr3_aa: CASSNQENTEAFF
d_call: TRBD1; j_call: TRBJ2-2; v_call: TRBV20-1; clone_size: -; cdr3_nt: TGCAGTGCTAGATCCCCAGGGGGCCAAGACAATCAGAACACCGGGGAGCTGTTTTTT; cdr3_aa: CSARSPGGQDNQNTGELFF
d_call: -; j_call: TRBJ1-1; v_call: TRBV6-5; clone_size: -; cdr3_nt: TGTGCCAGCAGATACCTAGGGTCCACTGAAGCTTTCTTT; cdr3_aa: CASRYLGSTEAFF
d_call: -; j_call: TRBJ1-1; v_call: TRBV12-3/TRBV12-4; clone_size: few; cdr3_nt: TGTGCCAGCACCCTCGGAGGCAGGGGCTGGAACACTGAAGCTTTCTTT; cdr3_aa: CASTLGGRGWNTEAFF
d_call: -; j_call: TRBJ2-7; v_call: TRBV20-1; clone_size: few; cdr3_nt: TGCAGTGCTGGGGGGATGGGTGAGCAGTACTTC; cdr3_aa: CSAGGMGEQYF
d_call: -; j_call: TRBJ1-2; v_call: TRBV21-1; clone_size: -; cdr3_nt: TGTGCCAGCAGCAAATGTCGTCGACAGAACTATGGCTACACCTTC; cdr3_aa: CASSKCRRQNYGYTF
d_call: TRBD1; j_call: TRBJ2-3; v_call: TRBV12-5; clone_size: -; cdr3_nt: TGTGCTAGTGGTTTCCAGCAGACAGGGCGAGATACGCAGTATTTT; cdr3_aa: CASGFQQTGRDTQYF
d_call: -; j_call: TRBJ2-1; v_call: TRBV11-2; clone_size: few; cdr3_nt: TGTGCCAGCAGCTTAGCGAGGGGCTCCTACAATGAGCAGTTCTTC; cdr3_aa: CASSLARGSYNEQFF
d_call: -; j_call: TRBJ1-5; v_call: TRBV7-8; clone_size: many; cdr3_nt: TGTGCCAGCAGCTTTGAGCCAAATCAGCCCCAGCATTTT; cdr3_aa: CASSFEPNQPQHF
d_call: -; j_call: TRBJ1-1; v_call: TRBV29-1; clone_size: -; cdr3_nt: TGCAGCGTTGAGAAACCCCCAGGACCAGCTGAAGCTTTCTTT; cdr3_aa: CSVEKPPGPAEAFF
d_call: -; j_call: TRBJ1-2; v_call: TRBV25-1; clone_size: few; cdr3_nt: TGTGCCAGCAGTTCGAGTTTCTATGGCTACACCTTC; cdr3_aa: CASSSSFYGYTF
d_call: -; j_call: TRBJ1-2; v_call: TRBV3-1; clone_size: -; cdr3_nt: TGTGCCAGCAGCCAAGGCACTGTGGCGAACAATGGCTACACCTTC; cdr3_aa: CASSQGTVANNGYTF
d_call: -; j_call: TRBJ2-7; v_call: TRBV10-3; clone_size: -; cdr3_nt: TGTGCCATCAGTGGCGCCTACGAGCAGTACTTC; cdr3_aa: CAISGAYEQYF
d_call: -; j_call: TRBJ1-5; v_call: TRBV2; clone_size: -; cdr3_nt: TGTGCCACCCAGCTCCCCAATCAGCCCCAGCATTTT; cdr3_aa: CATQLPNQPQHF